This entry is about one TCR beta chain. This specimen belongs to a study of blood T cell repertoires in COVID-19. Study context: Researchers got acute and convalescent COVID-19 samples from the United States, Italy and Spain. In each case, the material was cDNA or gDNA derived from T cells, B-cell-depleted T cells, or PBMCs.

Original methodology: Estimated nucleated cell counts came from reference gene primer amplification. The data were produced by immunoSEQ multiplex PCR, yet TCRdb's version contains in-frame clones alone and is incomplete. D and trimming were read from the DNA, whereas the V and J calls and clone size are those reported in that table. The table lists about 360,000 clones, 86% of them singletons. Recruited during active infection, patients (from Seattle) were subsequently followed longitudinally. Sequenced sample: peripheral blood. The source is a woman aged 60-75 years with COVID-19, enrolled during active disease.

CDR3 loop: CASSPPGGFITGELFF. The CDR3 DNA is TGTGCCAGCTCACCACCTGGGGGCTTCATAACCGGGGAGCTGTTTTTT. The genes are TRBV18 and TRBJ2-2, with D maybe TRBD1 (6 bases). Germline V gene lookup returns CDR1 KGHSH and CDR2 LQKENI. The V end lost 0 bases, the J end lost 5 bases, and 13 bases lay between the germline ends. The CDR3 has 16 residues. Full variable domain (remainder filled in from reference TRBV18 and TRBJ2-2): NAGVMQNPRHLVRRRGQEARLRCSPMKGHSHVYWYRQLPEEGLKFMVYLQKENIIDESGMPKERFSAEFPKEGPSILRIQQVVRGDSAAYFCASSPPGGFITGELFFGEGSRLTVL.